The 30 T cell receptor beta chains given below trace back to one sample, sequenced in a study of long-term antiretroviral therapy in people with HIV (dated by TCRdb to between 2022 and 2023). The immunoSEQ hsTCRB v3.0 assay was used at survey level resolution to sequence the TRB variable region. Sourced from immuneACCESS, this table was stored by TCRdb with only in-frame sequences that have V and J called. A share of the clones is absent; for the studies checked, an unresolved V gene accounts for under half, and the remainder has no known explanation. The sample table lists 20,000 to 30,000 clones, 86% of them with a count of one. Jointly, the top ten make up around 3.6% of the sample. This specimen was unsorted PBMCs, taken 1.9 years after starting antiretroviral therapy. The receptors here all came from a woman in her thirties with HIV.

The chain carries TRBV9 and TRBJ1-1; D remains unclear. This CDR3 contains 15 residues. The germline V gene has CDR1 SGDLS and CDR2 YYNGEE. V lost 4 bases and J lost 5, with 18 bases in between. CDR3 in DNA: TGTGCCAGCAGCCCCCAAGTTGACCCGCGGACTGAAGCTTTCTTT. This encodes CASSPQVDPRTEAFF.

This sequence joins TRBV28 and TRBJ2-7; TRBD1 agrees at 10 bases. The V and J ends lost 5 bases and 3 bases, in that order; junction bases with no gene match: 22. The germline gives CDR1 MDHEN, CDR2 SYDVKM. The CDR3 has 20 residues. CDR3 amino acids: CASSLGQGVLGESHHYEQYF. The CDR3 DNA sequence: TGTGCCAGCAGTCTTGGACAGGGGGTTTTGGGAGAATCTCACCACTACGAGCAGTACTTC.

V usage is TRBV6-5 and J usage is TRBJ2-1, with D maybe TRBD1 (6 bases). This CDR3 contains 15 residues. V was pared by 7 bases and J by 4 bases, with 17 bases between. Germline assignment: CDR1 MNHEY and CDR2 SVGAGI. CDR3 in DNA: TGTGCCAGCAACGGTCAGGGGAGAAGTTACAATGAGCAGTTCTTC. It specifies CASNGQGRSYNEQFF.

In this sample, this clone turned up a few times. The rearrangement joins TRBV7-3 to TRBJ1-1, with TRBD1 as a possible D gene (6 bases). CDR1 SGHTA and CDR2 FQGTGA come from the germline V gene. With 5 bases removed from V and 4 bases from J, the gap between germline ends came to 8 bases. The length of the CDR3 is 12 residues. CDR3 DNA: TGTGCCAGCAGCAGAGGGGGCACTGAAGCTTTCTTT. Protein: CASSRGGTEAFF.

The CDR3 protein is CASSQELGEGTEAFF. The CDR3 region has the DNA TGTGCCAGCAGCCAAGAACTAGGGGAGGGCACTGAAGCTTTCTTT. V is TRBV4-2 and J is TRBJ1-1; D is perhaps TRBD1 (5 bases). The V gene lost 0 bases and the J gene lost 4 bases, with 12 bases spanning the gap. Germline CDR1 reads LGHNA; CDR2 reads YNFKEQ. The length of the CDR3 is 15 residues.

The gene calls are TRBV19 and TRBJ2-3; no clear D gene. This CDR3 is built from 15 residues. V lost 6 bases to trimming and J lost 3 bases, with 16 bases between them. Germline CDR1 and CDR2: LNHDA and SQIVND (reference sequence). The CDR3 sequence is CASRDRSVGTDTQYF. The CDR3, as DNA: TGTGCCAGTAGGGACCGAAGCGTGGGGACAGATACGCAGTATTTT.

This clone was detected once. This chain joins TRBV7-2 and TRBJ1-6; D perhaps matches TRBD1 (6 bases). CDR1 SGHTA and CDR2 FQGNSA come from the germline V gene. The V gene lost 5 bases and the J gene lost 7 bases, with 18 bases spanning the gap. The length of the CDR3 is 16 residues. DNA of the CDR3: TGTGCCAGCAGCCCAACTTTTGGGGGCGGAAATTCACCCCTCCACTTT. It yields the protein CASSPTFGGGNSPLHF. Supplemented by reference TRBV7-2 and TRBJ1-6, the full variable domain reads GAGVSQSPSNKVTEKGKDVELRCDPISGHTALYWYRQSLGQGLEFLIYFQGNSAPDKSGLPSDRFSAERTGGSVSTLTIQRTQQEDSAVYLCASSPTFGGGNSPLHFGNGTRLTVT.

As DNA, the CDR3 is TGTGCCAGCAGCTTCGTTGTGACTAGCGGGGGCACCTACGAGCAGTACTTC. Its protein is CASSFVVTSGGTYEQYF. V gene TRBV7-3 combines with J gene TRBJ2-7; 12 nucleotides line up with TRBD2. The trim removed 3 bases at V and 2 bases at J, leaving 8 bases unmatched. Germline V gives CDR1 SGHTA, CDR2 FQGTGA. The CDR3 sequence is 17 residues long.

V and J are TRBV19 and TRBJ1-1; 8 positions agree with TRBD1. This CDR3 contains 14 residues. Trimming at V came to 5 bases and at J to 5 bases, leaving 7 bases not matched to a gene. Germline CDR1 is LNHDA and CDR2 is SQIVND (reference sequence). CDR3 region: CASSFDRGWTEAFF. The CDR3 DNA sequence: TGTGCCAGTAGTTTCGACAGGGGCTGGACTGAAGCTTTCTTT. Full variable domain (missing parts from reference TRBV19 and TRBJ1-1): DGGITQSPKYLFRKEGQNVTLSCEQNLNHDAMYWYRQDPGQGLRLIYYSQIVNDFQKGDIAEGYSVSREKKESFPLTVTSAQKNPTAFYLCASSFDRGWTEAFFGQGTRLTVV.

In DNA, the CDR3 is TGCAGCGTTGAGCAGCCAGATAATCAGTACTTC. Protein product: CSVEQPDNQYF. V is TRBV29-1 and J is TRBJ2-4, with no clear D. The CDR3 contains 11 residues. Germline V CDR1 and CDR2: SQVTM, ANQGSEA. Trimming shortened V by 3 bases and J by 12 bases, and 12 bases separated the two germline ends.

V gene TRBV7-9 combines with J gene TRBJ2-1, with 10 bases lining up with TRBD2. Looked up from germline, CDR1 is SEHNR and CDR2 is FQNEAQ (reference sequence). Trimming at V came to 1 base and at J to 9 bases, leaving 9 bases not matched to a gene. CDR3 length equals 16 residues. The DNA of the CDR3 is TGTGCCAGCAGCTTAGTACACCTAGCGGGGGCAGGTGAGCAGTTCTTC. This sequence encodes CASSLVHLAGAGEQFF.

This chain connects TRBV10-2 to TRBJ2-1, with 7 bases that match TRBD1. Germline loops: CDR1 WSHSY, CDR2 SAAADI. J gave up 10 bases and V 3 bases, and 12 bases lay outside the gene matches. There are 15 residues in the CDR3. The CDR3 bases are TGCGCCAGCAGTGATATGACAGGGTTTGTACGGGAGCAGTTCTTC. It is translated as CASSDMTGFVREQFF.

This chain uses TRBV15 with TRBJ1-1; the match to TRBD1 covers 7 bases. Germline assignment: CDR1 LNHNV and CDR2 YYDKDF (reference sequence). Germline trimming cut 5 bases from V and 1 base from J; bases unmatched to any gene: 4. This CDR3 has 14 amino acids. The CDR3 bases are TGTGCCACCAGCGCTCGGACAGGGAACACTGAAGCTTTCTTT. It codes for CATSARTGNTEAFF.

The chain uses TRBV7-9 and TRBJ2-1; D is unclear. V gave up 1 base and J gave up 4 bases, with 8 bases separating them. This CDR3 has 14 amino acids. The germline V gene encodes CDR1 SEHNR and CDR2 FQNEAQ (reference sequence). CDR3 in amino acids: CASSLDRSYNEQFF. CDR3 DNA: TGTGCCAGCAGCTTAGACCGGTCGTACAATGAGCAGTTCTTC.

The CDR3 sequence: CAWSLGGTGRNSPLHF. The CDR3 DNA reads TGTGCCTGGAGTTTGGGGGGGACCGGGAGAAATTCACCCCTCCACTTT. The chain recombines TRBV30 with TRBJ1-6; the D gene is possibly TRBD1 (5 bases). The ends were cut back, 2 bases at V and 7 bases at J, with 18 bases in the middle. Germline V gene lookup returns CDR1 GTSNPN and CDR2 SVGIG (reference sequence). The CDR3 has 16 amino acids.

The chain joins TRBV25-1 to TRBJ1-1; D is perhaps TRBD1 (6 bases). Germline V gene lookup returns CDR1 MGHDK and CDR2 SYGVNS. Trimming pared 2 bases from V and 1 base from J, leaving 14 bases between. The CDR3 extends over 16 amino acids. The CDR3 region is CASSEMGGGGNTEAFF. The CDR3 DNA reads as TGTGCCAGCAGTGAAATGGGTGGAGGGGGGAACACTGAAGCTTTCTTT.

In regard to this clone: The CDR3 ends on some other residue instead of the conserved phenylalanine or tryptophan, so this is likely a read error. The DNA is left out, because the CDR3 cannot be placed on it with certainty; the CDR3 is given as TCRdb lists it. J is TRBJ1-1 and V is TRBV2. Germline assignment: CDR1 SNHLY and CDR2 FYNNEI. Termini included, the CDR3 measures 12 amino acids. The CDR3 sequence is CASSEFGGEAYI.

This chain uses TRBV19 with TRBJ2-5, with D unclear. CDR3 size: 13 residues. V lost 6 bases to trimming and J lost 1 base, with 9 bases between them. The germline CDR1 and CDR2 sequences are LNHDA and SQIVND (reference sequence). CDR3 coding DNA: TGTGCCAGTAGATTAGTGGGCCAAGAGACCCAGTACTTC. Translated, it gives CASRLVGQETQYF.

The rearrangement joins TRBV6-5 to TRBJ1-5, with D unclear. CDR1 and CDR2 (germline): MNHEY, SVGAGI. V dropped 5 bases and J dropped 7 bases, with 12 bases sitting between them. The CDR3 contains 13 residues. This CDR3 reads CASSGSVGQPQHF. DNA for the CDR3: TGTGCCAGCAGTGGTTCCGTAGGACAGCCCCAGCATTTT.

The CDR3 sequence is CASRWGGEQYF. CDR3 DNA: TGTGCCAGCAGATGGGGGGGCGAGCAGTACTTC. The chain links TRBV27 to TRBJ2-7; 7 nucleotides agree with TRBD2. J was trimmed by 6 bases and V by 6 bases; bases with no gene match: 2. This CDR3 has 11 residues. Germline values: CDR1 MNHEY, CDR2 SMNVEV (reference sequence).

This clone was found a few times. The rearrangement links TRBV7-9 to TRBJ1-2, with 8 bases fitting TRBD1. With 3 bases clipped from V and 4 bases from J, the junction kept 4 bases outside the gene matches. Germline lookup yields CDR1 SEHNR and CDR2 FQNEAQ (reference sequence). The CDR3 is 14 residues long. CDR3 region: CASSFGTGIYGYTF. The CDR3 coding sequence is TGTGCCAGCAGCTTCGGGACAGGCATCTATGGCTACACCTTC.

This clone has just one count. Other DNA sequences within the sample encode an identical CDR3. This chain connects TRBV7-2 to TRBJ2-1; no clear D gene. The germline CDR1 and CDR2 sequences are SGHTA and FQGNSA. V was pared by 3 bases and J by 7 bases, with 7 bases between. The CDR3 covers 12 residues. This chain's CDR3 is CASSFQRNEQFF. As DNA, the CDR3 is TGTGCCAGCAGCTTTCAGAGGAATGAGCAGTTCTTC.

In its sample, this clone was seen once. This sequence joins TRBV2 and TRBJ2-2; TRBD1 is a possible D gene (6 bases). In germline, CDR1 is SNHLY, CDR2 FYNNEI. The CDR3 has 14 residues. V was trimmed by 6 bases and J by 3 bases, leaving 11 bases between them. The CDR3 nucleotides are TGTGCCAGCAGGGTGGACAGCTACACCGGGGAGCTGTTTTTT. Protein product: CASRVDSYTGELFF.

The rearrangement uses TRBV7-9 and TRBJ1-2; D is perhaps TRBD1 (5 bases). Germline loops: CDR1 SEHNR, CDR2 FQNEAQ (reference sequence). Trimming took off 5 bases at V and 0 bases at J, with 19 bases between the two ends. This CDR3 contains 17 residues. The CDR3 region is CASSPAGGGLANYGYTF. Here the CDR3 DNA reads TGTGCCAGCAGCCCCGCTGGGGGGGGACTCGCTAACTATGGCTACACCTTC.

The V call is TRBV11-2, the J call TRBJ1-1; D possibly corresponds to TRBD1 (5 bases). Germline CDR1 reads SGHAT; CDR2 reads FQNNGV. This CDR3 is built from 16 residues. With 5 bases removed from V and 4 bases from J, the gap between germline ends came to 20 bases. The CDR3 DNA sequence: TGTGCCAGCAGCACGCCCTGGGCAGGGCCAATCACTGAAGCTTTCTTT. Translation: CASSTPWAGPITEAFF.

This chain joins TRBV30 and TRBJ2-6, with no clear D. The CDR3 covers 15 residues. Trimming removed 1 base from V and 0 bases from J, with 7 bases in between. Looked up from germline, CDR1 is GTSNPN and CDR2 is SVGIG (reference sequence). The DNA for the CDR3 is TGTGCCTGGAGTGGAGTCGGCTCTGGGGCCAACGTCCTGACTTTC. Translating gives CAWSGVGSGANVLTF.

This chain links TRBV10-3 with TRBJ1-1; D remains unclear. V lost 4 bases, J lost 4 bases, and 13 bases lay in between. The germline CDR1 and CDR2 sequences are ENHRY and SYGVKD. The CDR3 runs to 14 residues. The CDR3 loop reads CAISVGGWGTEAFF. The CDR3, as DNA: TGTGCCATCAGTGTGGGAGGATGGGGCACTGAAGCTTTCTTT.

CDR3 bases: TGTGCCAGCAGCCGTACAGGGGCTGGGGCCAACGTCCTGACTTTC. Amino acids: CASSRTGAGANVLTF. This sequence joins TRBV11-2 and TRBJ2-6; 7 positions match TRBD1. This CDR3 has 15 amino acids. The germline gives CDR1 SGHAT, CDR2 FQNNGV. V shed 5 bases and J 2 bases; nucleotides not matched to a gene: 3. Together with reference TRBV11-2 and TRBJ2-6, the CDR3 gives the full variable domain: EAGVAQSPRYKIIEKRQSVAFWCNPISGHATLYWYQQILGQGPKLLIQFQNNGVVDDSQLPKDRFSAERLKGVDSTLKIQPAKLEDSAVYLCASSRTGAGANVLTFGAGSRLTVL.

V is TRBV29-1 and J is TRBJ2-7, with 9 positions matching TRBD1. The V and J ends lost 0 bases and 2 bases, in that order; junction bases with no gene match: 8. The germline CDR1 and CDR2 sequences are SQVTM and ANQGSEA. The CDR3 has 16 amino acids. This chain's CDR3 is CSVEDQGDRDTYEQYV. The DNA for the CDR3 is TGCAGCGTTGAAGATCAGGGGGACAGGGACACCTACGAGCAGTACGTC.

This chain connects TRBV9 to TRBJ2-1, with D perhaps assigned TRBD1 or TRBD2 (6 bases each). The V gene lost 0 bases and the J gene lost 8 bases, with 15 bases spanning the gap. There are 15 residues in the CDR3. Germline-derived CDR1 and CDR2 are SGDLS and YYNGEE. The CDR3 nucleotides are TGTGCCAGCAGCGTAGGTAACGGGGGCGGGGATGAGCAGTTCTTC. Translated, it gives CASSVGNGGGDEQFF.